The next 19 T cell receptor beta chains were all read from a single sample in a study of T cell repertoires in cytomegalovirus infection. TCRdb redid the calling of the reads with MiXCR, one entry per CDR3 protein. The sample carries hundreds of thousands of distinct CDR3 sequences, under 8.5% recorded once. The sequenced sample consisted of PBMCs. The receptors originated from a human donor in good health (CMV status not recorded). Some clones in this sample may be carry-over from other donors' samples.

This clonotype came up many times. The rearrangement links TRBV7-2 to TRBJ2-2; tentatively, D is TRBD1 (5 bases). The CDR3 length is 14 residues. V lost 8 bases and J lost 1, with 11 bases in between. Germline CDR1 is SGHTA and CDR2 is FQGNSA. CDR3 amino acids: CASQGVKNTGELFF. Written as DNA, the CDR3 is TGTGCCAGCCAGGGTGTAAAGAACACCGGGGAGCTGTTTTTT.

This clonotype was recorded at least ten times. The chain has TRBV6-5 and TRBJ1-2, with 7 bases matching TRBD1. Trimming at V came to 0 bases and at J to 5 bases, leaving 9 bases not matched to a gene. The CDR3 consists of 16 residues. CDR1 is MNHEY and CDR2 is SVGAGI in the germline V gene. The CDR3 spells CASSYSLSGGGYGYTF. The CDR3 bases are TGTGCCAGCAGTTACTCCCTATCAGGGGGAGGATATGGCTACACCTTC.

This clonotype showed up many times. V is TRBV12-3 or TRBV12-4 and J is TRBJ2-1, with 8 bases fitting TRBD2. The CDR3 consists of 14 residues. J was trimmed by 2 bases and V by 11 bases; bases with no gene match: 8. The CDR3, as DNA: TGTGCCCAACGCCTAGCGGGCCCCTACAATGAGCAGTTCTTC. It is translated as CAQRLAGPYNEQFF.

Many counts were recorded for this clonotype. V and J are TRBV6-2 or TRBV6-3 and TRBJ1-1, with a tentative D call TRBD1 (6 bases). The CDR3 has 18 amino acids. V gave up 6 bases and J gave up 3 bases, with 26 bases separating them. The germline gives CDR1 MNHEY, CDR2 SVGEGT. CDR3 nucleotides: TGTGCCAGCAGGATACCAGGTTTGGGGGCCGCAACCCACACTGAAGCTTTCTTT. As protein: CASRIPGLGAATHTEAFF.

This clonotype was recorded many times. This chain connects TRBV7-6 to TRBJ2-4, with a possible D match to TRBD2 (7 bases). Germline assignment: CDR1 SGHVS and CDR2 FNYEAQ. Trimming pared 3 bases from V and 9 bases from J, leaving 21 bases between. The length of the CDR3 is 16 residues. The CDR3 is CASSLGGGTSSSIQYF. The CDR3 coding sequence is TGTGCCAGCAGCTTGGGCGGGGGCACAAGTTCGAGCATTCAGTACTTC.

This clonotype was seen many times. This chain uses TRBV20-1 with TRBJ1-4, with D unresolved. This CDR3 comprises 13 residues. V dropped 6 bases and J dropped 3 bases, with 11 bases sitting between them. Germline V CDR1 and CDR2: DFQATT, SNEGSKA (reference sequence). The CDR3 coding sequence is TGCAGTGCCTCGAGTGGAGCTAATGAAAAACTGTTTTTT. It yields the protein CSASSGANEKLFF.

This clonotype occurred many times. The chain carries TRBV28 and TRBJ2-5, with 8 bases lining up with TRBD2. Looked up from germline, CDR1 is MDHEN and CDR2 is SYDVKM. The CDR3 loop spans 14 amino acids. Trimming at V came to 7 bases and at J to 3 bases, leaving 7 bases not matched to a gene. CDR3 DNA: TGTGCCAGCATTAGCGTAGCGGGGAAAGAGACCCAGTACTTC. This codes for CASISVAGKETQYF. Looking up the rest from reference TRBV28 and TRBJ2-5 gives the full variable domain: DVKVTQSSRYLVKRTGEKVFLECVQDMDHENMFWYRQDPGLGLRLIYFSYDVKMKEKGDIPEGYSVSREKKERFSLILESASTNQTSMYLCASISVAGKETQYFGPGTRLLVL.

This clonotype was observed at least ten times. The chain carries TRBV28 and TRBJ2-5; the match to TRBD1 covers 9 bases. The CDR3 totals 11 residues. The V segment lost 5 bases and the J segment 13 bases; nucleotides outside the gene matches: 5. The V gene's germline CDR1 is MDHEN and CDR2 SYDVKM. The CDR3 DNA is TGTGCCAGCAGTGCTGGGGACAGGGTGTACTTC. Protein sequence: CASSAGDRVYF.

This clonotype was recorded many times. The chain has TRBV20-1 and TRBJ1-5; 10 nucleotides agree with TRBD1. The CDR3 sequence is 12 residues long. Germline CDR1 is DFQATT and CDR2 is SNEGSKA (reference sequence). Trimming removed 6 bases from V and 4 bases from J; junction bases left unmatched: 0. CDR3 DNA sequence: TGCAGTGCGGACAGGGGGAATCAGCCCCAGCATTTT. Amino acids: CSADRGNQPQHF.

The chain carries TRBV20-1 and TRBJ1-1; D remains ambiguous. The CDR3 extends over 13 amino acids. With 3 bases removed from V and 3 bases from J, the gap between germline ends came to 11 bases. From germline, CDR1 is DFQATT and CDR2 SNEGSKA (reference sequence). This CDR3 is CSARKGRYTEAFF. CDR3 nucleotides: TGCAGTGCTAGGAAGGGCCGGTACACTGAAGCTTTCTTT.

This clonotype came up many times. The chain is built from TRBV19 and TRBJ2-5; D ambiguous. The germline gives CDR1 LNHDA, CDR2 SQIVND (reference sequence). Trimming took off 2 bases at V and 1 base at J, with 5 bases between the two ends. The CDR3 is 13 amino acids. The CDR3 DNA reads as TGTGCCAGTAGTATATCGCTCCAAGAGACCCAGTACTTC. Translation gives CASSISLQETQYF.

There are many counts of this clonotype. This chain joins TRBV19 and TRBJ1-1; a weak D match, TRBD1 (5 bases). V lost 3 bases and J lost 5, with 13 bases in between. CDR1 LNHDA and CDR2 SQIVND come from the germline V gene (reference sequence). CDR3 length equals 14 residues. CDR3 loop: CASSMYWGRTEAFF. The CDR3 bases are TGTGCCAGTAGTATGTATTGGGGGAGGACTGAAGCTTTCTTT.

A few counts support this clonotype. The chain is built from TRBV2 and TRBJ1-1, with D tentatively TRBD1 (5 bases). V was shortened by 6 bases and J by 4 bases, with 12 bases between the two germline ends. Germline V gene lookup returns CDR1 SNHLY and CDR2 FYNNEI. The CDR3 spans 13 residues. The CDR3 region is CASRKGRGTEAFF. The CDR3 DNA sequence: TGTGCCAGCAGGAAGGGGAGGGGCACTGAAGCTTTCTTT.

This clonotype was counted ten times or more. J is TRBJ1-2 and V is TRBV2; possible D gene TRBD1, 6 bases. The CDR3 is made up of 16 amino acids. V lost 5 bases and J lost 2, with 18 bases in between. Germline values: CDR1 SNHLY, CDR2 FYNNEI. The CDR3 here is CASSNTIQGENYGYTF. The CDR3 region has the DNA TGTGCCAGCAGTAACACGATACAGGGAGAAAACTATGGCTACACCTTC.

This clonotype came up many times. The rearrangement links TRBV7-2 to TRBJ2-6; TRBD2 aligns across 10 bases. Germline V CDR1 and CDR2: SGHTA, FQGNSA. The V gene end was trimmed by 2 bases and the J gene end by 4 bases; junction bases not matched to a gene: 5. CDR3 length equals 17 residues. CDR3 residues: CASSLSGGAGGANVLTF. CDR3 nucleotides: TGTGCCAGCAGCTTAAGCGGGGGGGCGGGAGGGGCCAACGTCCTGACTTTC.

This clonotype was observed at least ten times. The chain has TRBV7-2 and TRBJ1-2, with no clear D. Germline CDR1 SGHTA, CDR2 FQGNSA. The ends were cut back, 2 bases at V and 0 bases at J, with 13 bases in the middle. The CDR3 contains 16 residues. For the CDR3, the DNA is TGTGCCAGCAGCTTATCCCTGTCCCTAGCTAACTATGGCTACACCTTC. Its translation is CASSLSLSLANYGYTF. The variable domain in full, with the rest retrieved from reference TRBV7-2 and TRBJ1-2, is GAGVSQSPSNKVTEKGKDVELRCDPISGHTALYWYRQSLGQGLEFLIYFQGNSAPDKSGLPSDRFSAERTGGSVSTLTIQRTQQEDSAVYLCASSLSLSLANYGYTFGSGTRLTVV.

This clonotype was detected ten times or more. The V and J genes are TRBV14 and TRBJ1-2; the D is unclear. In germline, CDR1 is SGHDN, CDR2 FVKESK. The CDR3 covers 17 residues. Trimming stripped 0 bases from V and 4 bases from J, with 18 bases between. CDR3 loop: CASSQDLGGRAIYGYTF. In DNA, the CDR3 is TGTGCCAGCAGCCAAGATCTCGGAGGCAGAGCTATCTATGGCTACACCTTC.

The table lists this clonotype with many counts. V is TRBV7-2 and J is TRBJ2-2, with 7 bases identical to TRBD2. CDR3 length: 15 amino acids. V lost 5 bases, J lost 6 bases, and 9 bases stayed unmatched. In germline, CDR1 is SGHTA, CDR2 FQGNSA. CDR3 loop: CASSPSKTSPGELFF. In DNA form, the CDR3 reads TGTGCCAGCAGCCCTTCCAAGACTAGCCCCGGGGAGCTGTTTTTT.

This sequence joins TRBV29-1 and TRBJ1-5, with 8 bases fitting TRBD1. The CDR3 is 12 amino acids. V was pared by 6 bases and J by 2 bases, with 0 bases of the junction left unmatched. CDR1 SQVTM and CDR2 ANQGSEA come from the germline V gene. CDR3 DNA: TGCAGCGTGGGACAGGGCAATCAGCCCCAGCATTTT. It yields the protein CSVGQGNQPQHF.